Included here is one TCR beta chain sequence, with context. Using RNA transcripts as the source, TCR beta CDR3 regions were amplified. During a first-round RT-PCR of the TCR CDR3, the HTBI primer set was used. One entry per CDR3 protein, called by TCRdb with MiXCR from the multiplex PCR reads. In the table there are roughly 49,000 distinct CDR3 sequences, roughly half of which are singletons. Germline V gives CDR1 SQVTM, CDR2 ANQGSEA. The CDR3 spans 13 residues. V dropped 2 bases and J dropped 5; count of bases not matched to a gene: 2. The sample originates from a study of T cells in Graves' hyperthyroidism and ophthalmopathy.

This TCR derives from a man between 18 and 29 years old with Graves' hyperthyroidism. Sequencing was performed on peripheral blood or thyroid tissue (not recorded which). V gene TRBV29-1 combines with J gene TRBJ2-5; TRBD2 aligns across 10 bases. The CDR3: CSVETSGAETQYF. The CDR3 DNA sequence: TGCAGCGTTGAAACTAGCGGGGCGGAGACCCAGTACTTC.